One sample yielded the 16 T cell receptor beta chains listed below, sequenced in a study of blood T cell repertoires in COVID-19. Some clones are missing from TCRdb's copy, which holds only in-frame ones; the method was immunoSEQ multiplex PCR. Here the sample spans about 250,000 clones, around 85% being singletons. The sequenced sample consisted of peripheral blood. These receptors came from an elderly man with acute or convalescent COVID-19.

This clone was seen more than once but under ten times. The rearrangement links TRBV19 to TRBJ1-1; TRBD1 might be the D (5 bases). Germline V CDR1 and CDR2: LNHDA, SQIVND (reference sequence). The CDR3 is 16 amino acids. V was shortened by 3 bases and J by 1 base, with 15 bases between the two germline ends. The DNA for the CDR3 is TGTGCCAGTAGTATTGGGGCCTACCCGGGGAACACTGAAGCTTTCTTT. Translating gives CASSIGAYPGNTEAFF.

This clone appeared a single time. The chain has TRBV7-2 and TRBJ1-5, with 9 bases aligning to TRBD1. The V and J ends lost 5 bases and 1 base, in that order; junction bases with no gene match: 9. This CDR3 has 17 residues. Germline V gives CDR1 SGHTA, CDR2 FQGNSA. The CDR3 DNA sequence: TGTGCCAGCAGCACACCACAGGGGGCGCCGAGCAATCAGCCCCAGCATTTT. This translates into CASSTPQGAPSNQPQHF.

CDR3 nucleotides: TGTGCCAGCAAGGCTGGGCAGAATAGCAATCAGCCCCAGCATTTT. It translates to CASKAGQNSNQPQHF. V gene TRBV7-8 combines with J gene TRBJ1-5, with D hard to call. The CDR3 is 15 residues long. Per germline, CDR1 SGHVS and CDR2 FQNEAQ. The V end lost 7 bases, the J end lost 0 bases, and 13 bases lay between the germline ends.

V gene TRBV30 combines with J gene TRBJ2-3; D is ambiguous. This CDR3 is built from 12 residues. Germline V lookup: CDR1 GTSNPN, CDR2 SVGIG (reference sequence). Trimming shortened V by 2 bases and J by 2 bases, and 5 bases separated the two germline ends. This CDR3 is CAWSYTTDTQYF. Written as DNA, the CDR3 is TGTGCCTGGAGTTACACCACAGATACGCAGTATTTT.

V gene TRBV18 combines with J gene TRBJ2-1, with D possibly matching TRBD1 (6 bases). CDR3 length: 15 residues. Looked up from germline, CDR1 is KGHSH and CDR2 is LQKENI. Trimming removed 2 bases from V and 2 bases from J, with 10 bases in between. The CDR3 is CASSPTGTTYNEQFF. The DNA for the CDR3 is TGTGCCAGCTCACCAACAGGGACGACCTACAATGAGCAGTTCTTC.

V gene TRBV28 combines with J gene TRBJ2-5; 12 nucleotides agree with TRBD1. CDR1 is MDHEN, CDR2 SYDVKM, per germline. This CDR3 contains 16 residues. Unmatched junction bases numbered 8, after V lost 3 bases and J lost 6 bases. CDR3 residues: CASSLAGTGGMKTQYF. The DNA of the CDR3 is TGTGCCAGCAGTTTGGCCGGGACAGGGGGCATGAAGACCCAGTACTTC.

The chain is built from TRBV30 and TRBJ1-5, with 9 bases that match TRBD1. The V segment lost 1 base and the J segment 5 bases; nucleotides outside the gene matches: 3. CDR3 size: 14 residues. The germline V gene encodes CDR1 GTSNPN and CDR2 SVGIG (reference sequence). In nucleotides, the CDR3 is TGTGCCTGGAGTGCGGACAGGGGACATCAGCCCCAGCATTTT. It specifies CAWSADRGHQPQHF.

The rearrangement links TRBV4-2 to TRBJ2-1; 15 nucleotides match TRBD2. With V trimmed by 6 bases and J by 3 bases, 15 bases remained unmatched. Per germline, CDR1 LGHNA and CDR2 YNFKEQ. This CDR3 comprises 20 residues. The CDR3 DNA reads as TGTGCCAGCAGTCTTACCACCGGGACTAGCGGGGGGTCCCTCTACAATGAGCAGTTCTTC. Translating gives CASSLTTGTSGGSLYNEQFF.

This clone was counted between two and nine times. The V gene is TRBV2, the J gene TRBJ1-5, with 10 bases matching TRBD1. The CDR3 runs to 16 residues. Looked up from germline, CDR1 is SNHLY and CDR2 is FYNNEI. J was trimmed by 1 base and V by 6 bases; bases with no gene match: 6. Here the CDR3 reads CASRRQGAGSNQPQHF. The CDR3 nucleotides read TGTGCCAGCAGGAGACAGGGGGCGGGAAGCAATCAGCCCCAGCATTTT.

The V and J genes are TRBV5-5 and TRBJ2-1, with TRBD1 matching over 8 bases. The CDR3 runs to 16 residues. The germline V gene encodes CDR1 SGHKS and CDR2 YYEKEE (reference sequence). Trimming cost V 3 bases and J 3 bases; bases outside gene matches: 8. Written as DNA, the CDR3 is TGTGCCAGCAGCTCGTTACAGGGGGTCCACTACAATGAGCAGTTCTTC. Its protein product is CASSSLQGVHYNEQFF. Filled out from reference TRBV5-5 and TRBJ2-1, the complete variable domain reads DAGVTQSPTHLIKTRGQQVTLRCSPISGHKSVSWYQQVLGQGPQFIFQYYEKEERGRGNFPDRFSARQFPNYSSELNVNALLLGDSALYLCASSSLQGVHYNEQFFGPGTRLTVL.

The chain combines TRBV30 with TRBJ1-1; no definite D call. The CDR3 contains 14 residues. The V gene lost 4 bases and the J gene lost 1 base, with 13 bases spanning the gap. From germline, CDR1 is GTSNPN and CDR2 SVGIG (reference sequence). In DNA, the CDR3 is TGTGCCTGGACAACCTACGGCGGGAACACTGAAGCTTTCTTT. Translated, it gives CAWTTYGGNTEAFF. Supplemented by reference TRBV30 and TRBJ1-1, the full variable domain reads SQTIHQWPATLVQPVGSPLSLECTVEGTSNPNLYWYRQAAGRGLQLLFYSVGIGQISSEVPQNLSASRPQDRQFILSSKKLLLSDSGFYLCAWTTYGGNTEAFFGQGTRLTVV.

V gene TRBV13 combines with J gene TRBJ2-7; 11 bases are shared with TRBD2. In germline, CDR1 is PRHDT, CDR2 FYEKMQ (reference sequence). The CDR3 has 17 amino acids. The J segment lost 1 base and the V segment lost 1 base, leaving 6 bases of the junction unmatched. The CDR3 DNA reads TGTGCCAGCAGCTTAGAGCCCGGGACTAGCGGATCCTACGAGCAGTACTTC. This codes for CASSLEPGTSGSYEQYF.

The CDR3 sequence is CASSPNPGFGAFF. In nucleotides, the CDR3 is TGTGCCAGCAGTCCTAACCCAGGGTTCGGCGCTTTCTTT. The V and J genes are TRBV28 and TRBJ1-1, with D maybe TRBD1 (5 bases). The CDR3 is made up of 13 amino acids. Germline V gene sequence: CDR1 MDHEN, CDR2 SYDVKM. V lost 5 bases to trimming and J lost 11 bases, with 18 bases between them.

The rearrangement links TRBV3-1 (or the pseudogene TRBV3-2) to TRBJ1-5; 11 bases align to TRBD1. Germline V CDR1 and CDR2: LGHDT, YNNKEL (reference sequence). Trimming cost V 3 bases and J 3 bases; bases outside gene matches: 4. The CDR3 extends over 16 amino acids. In DNA, the CDR3 is TGTGCCAGCAGCCAGGGACAGGGGGTTTACAATCAGCCCCAGCATTTT. As protein: CASSQGQGVYNQPQHF.

The table lists this clone with a few counts. This chain links TRBV5-8 with TRBJ1-5; 7 bases line up with TRBD1. V shed 1 base and J 7 bases; nucleotides not matched to a gene: 2. The CDR3 extends over 13 amino acids. Germline V gene data show CDR1 as SGHTS and CDR2 as YDEGEE. CDR3: CASSLTGEQPQHF. For the CDR3, the DNA is TGTGCCAGCAGCTTGACAGGGGAGCAGCCCCAGCATTTT.

V is TRBV5-5 and J is TRBJ2-5, with D tentatively TRBD1 (7 bases). Trimming cost V 0 bases and J 1 base, with 13 bases left between them. This CDR3 is 16 amino acids long. Germline V gives CDR1 SGHKS, CDR2 YYEKEE (reference sequence). In DNA, the CDR3 is TGTGCCAGCAGCTTGGGGGGCGGGACAGCCCAAGAGACCCAGTACTTC. Protein product: CASSLGGGTAQETQYF. Combining the CDR3 with reference TRBV5-5 and TRBJ2-5 gives the whole variable domain DAGVTQSPTHLIKTRGQQVTLRCSPISGHKSVSWYQQVLGQGPQFIFQYYEKEERGRGNFPDRFSARQFPNYSSELNVNALLLGDSALYLCASSLGGGTAQETQYFGPGTRLLVL.